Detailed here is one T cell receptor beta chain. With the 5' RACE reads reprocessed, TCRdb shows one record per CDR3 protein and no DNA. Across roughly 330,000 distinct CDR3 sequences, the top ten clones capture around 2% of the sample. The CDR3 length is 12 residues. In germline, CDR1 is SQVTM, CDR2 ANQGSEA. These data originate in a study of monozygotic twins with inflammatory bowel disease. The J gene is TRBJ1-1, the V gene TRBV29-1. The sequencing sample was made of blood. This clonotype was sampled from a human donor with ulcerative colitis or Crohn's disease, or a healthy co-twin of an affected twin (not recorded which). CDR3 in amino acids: CSSQKGNTEAFF.